Each of the 23 T cell receptor beta chains below was sequenced from the same sample in a study of cytomegalovirus exposure and HLA in healthy donors. Assay used: immunoSEQ multiplex PCR; TCRdb lists only in-frame clones, some missing. The repertoire holds 130,000 to 150,000 clones, with around 85% as singletons. The specimen sequenced was PBMCs. The receptors stem from a man younger than 35 in good health and CMV-seronegative.

The table lists this clone with a few counts. The chain is built from TRBV11-2 and TRBJ2-7; D remains unclear. This CDR3 has 13 residues. The V gene's germline CDR1 is SGHAT and CDR2 FQNNGV. V was trimmed by 2 bases and J by 2 bases, leaving 7 bases between them. The CDR3 protein is CASSLLQTYEQYF. The CDR3 nucleotides read TGTGCCAGCAGCTTACTTCAGACCTACGAGCAGTACTTC.

For the CDR3, the DNA is TGTGCCAGCTCACCAGAGTCGACAGGGGCAAAGACCCAGTACTTC. Translated: CASSPESTGAKTQYF. The rearrangement joins TRBV18 to TRBJ2-5, with 8 bases that match TRBD1. Trimming cost V 2 bases and J 6 bases; bases outside gene matches: 8. This CDR3 is built from 15 residues. CDR1 and CDR2 (germline): KGHSH, LQKENI. The whole variable domain, remainder taken from reference TRBV18 and TRBJ2-5, is NAGVMQNPRHLVRRRGQEARLRCSPMKGHSHVYWYRQLPEEGLKFMVYLQKENIIDESGMPKERFSAEFPKEGPSILRIQQVVRGDSAAYFCASSPESTGAKTQYFGPGTRLLVL.

V and J are TRBV4-1 and TRBJ2-1; TRBD1 aligns across 7 bases. The CDR3 is made up of 14 amino acids. V trimming: 4 bases; J trimming: 5 bases; junction bases outside the gene matches: 5. In germline, CDR1 is MGHRA, CDR2 YSYEKL. This chain's CDR3 is CASSPWTGDNEQFF. In DNA form, the CDR3 reads TGCGCCAGCAGCCCCTGGACAGGAGACAATGAGCAGTTCTTC.

The chain employs TRBV25-1 and TRBJ1-3, with TRBD1 matching over 9 bases. V lost 6 bases, J lost 2 bases, and 5 bases stayed unmatched. There are 15 residues in the CDR3. CDR1 and CDR2 from the germline V gene are MGHDK and SYGVNS. The CDR3 region is CASRGQGLAGNTIYF. As DNA, the CDR3 is TGTGCCAGCAGAGGACAGGGGCTTGCTGGAAACACCATATATTTT.

The chain couples TRBV6-1 to TRBJ2-7; D not resolved. Between the trimmed V and J ends, which lost 4 bases and 9 bases, there was a span of 13 bases. Per germline, CDR1 MNHNS and CDR2 SASEGT. This CDR3 has 12 residues. CDR3 region: CASSGERSAQYF. The DNA of the CDR3 is TGTGCCAGCAGTGGTGAGCGAAGCGCGCAGTACTTC.

This clone was detected ten times or more. The rearrangement uses TRBV28 and TRBJ2-3; D perhaps matches TRBD2 (6 bases). Per the germline V gene, CDR1 is MDHEN and CDR2 is SYDVKM. V shed 10 bases and J shed 4 bases, with 18 bases lying between them. The CDR3 covers 14 residues. The CDR3 protein is CATKGGQDSDTQYF. CDR3 DNA: TGTGCCACAAAAGGAGGGCAGGATTCAGATACGCAGTATTTT.

This clone was observed once. This specimen includes other DNA sequences encoding the same CDR3. This chain uses TRBV5-1 with TRBJ2-3, with TRBD2 as a possible D gene (6 bases). The germline CDR1 and CDR2 sequences are SGHRS and YFSETQ. The CDR3 totals 12 residues. Trimming removed 3 bases from V and 6 bases from J, with 8 bases in between. CDR3 in amino acids: CASSSGGDTQYF. The CDR3 nucleotides are TGCGCCAGCAGCTCAGGAGGGGATACGCAGTATTTT.

The chain links TRBV15 to TRBJ1-2, with D perhaps matching TRBD1 (5 bases). The CDR3 runs to 15 residues. Germline CDR1 reads LNHNV; CDR2 reads YYDKDF (reference sequence). Trimming cost V 0 bases and J 3 bases, with 11 bases left between them. The CDR3 region has the DNA TGTGCCACCAGCAGAGACAGGGTGGTTCACTATGGCTACACCTTC. Residues: CATSRDRVVHYGYTF.

V is TRBV14 and J is TRBJ2-7; 11 bases line up with TRBD2. From germline, CDR1 is SGHDN and CDR2 FVKESK. This CDR3 has 19 amino acids. With 0 bases clipped from V and 5 bases from J, the junction kept 15 bases outside the gene matches. For the CDR3, the DNA is TGTGCCAGCAGCCAAGATTGGGTATCCCTAGCGGGAGGAAGGGACGAGCAGTACTTC. It translates to CASSQDWVSLAGGRDEQYF.

The chain has TRBV30 and TRBJ2-7; 8 bases fit TRBD2. The CDR3 sequence is 12 residues long. Germline V lookup: CDR1 GTSNPN, CDR2 SVGIG (reference sequence). V lost 4 bases and J lost 3; bases outside the gene matches: 2. For the CDR3, the DNA is TGTGCCTGGACGAGCGGGAGCTACGAGCAGTACTTC. Its protein is CAWTSGSYEQYF. Full variable domain (missing parts from reference TRBV30 and TRBJ2-7): SQTIHQWPATLVQPVGSPLSLECTVEGTSNPNLYWYRQAAGRGLQLLFYSVGIGQISSEVPQNLSASRPQDRQFILSSKKLLLSDSGFYLCAWTSGSYEQYFGPGTRLTVT.

V is TRBV2 and J is TRBJ2-7, with 12 bases matching TRBD1. The germline V gene encodes CDR1 SNHLY and CDR2 FYNNEI. Germline trimming cut 7 bases from V and 5 bases from J; bases unmatched to any gene: 6. The CDR3 covers 14 residues. DNA of the CDR3: TGTGCCAGCACCCGGGACAGGGGGCAGGACGAGCAGTACTTC. Amino acids: CASTRDRGQDEQYF.

This chain joins TRBV7-2 and TRBJ1-1; D is uncertain. V lost 2 bases to trimming and J lost 6 bases, with 13 bases between them. The CDR3 has 14 residues. CDR1 and CDR2 (germline): SGHTA, FQGNSA. CDR3: CASSLTRGIPEAFF. The CDR3 DNA follows: TGTGCCAGCAGCTTAACGCGGGGAATCCCTGAAGCTTTCTTT.

This chain connects TRBV19 to TRBJ1-5; D is unclear. Looked up from germline, CDR1 is LNHDA and CDR2 is SQIVND (reference sequence). V gave up 6 bases and J gave up 4 bases, with 10 bases separating them. CDR3 length equals 13 residues. The CDR3: CASRMGGNQPQHF. The CDR3 DNA sequence: TGTGCCAGTAGGATGGGAGGAAATCAGCCCCAGCATTTT.

The chain carries TRBV19 and TRBJ2-5, with TRBD1 identical over 7 bases. Per the germline V gene, CDR1 is LNHDA and CDR2 is SQIVND (reference sequence). This CDR3 is built from 14 residues. J gave up 2 bases and V 5 bases, and 5 bases lay outside the gene matches. CDR3 amino acids: CASSSQGKQETQYF. CDR3 nucleotides: TGTGCCAGTAGTTCACAGGGGAAACAAGAGACCCAGTACTTC.

This chain joins TRBV19 and TRBJ1-2; perhaps TRBD1 as D (6 bases). This CDR3 is built from 12 residues. Per the germline V gene, CDR1 is LNHDA and CDR2 is SQIVND (reference sequence). Trimming pared 6 bases from V and 2 bases from J, leaving 7 bases between. CDR3 sequence (DNA): TGTGCCAGTAGGGACAGAAACTATGGCTACACCTTC. Encoded protein: CASRDRNYGYTF.

V and J are TRBV6-5 and TRBJ2-2, with 7 bases that match TRBD1. The CDR3 runs to 16 residues. J gave up 6 bases and V 0 bases, and 7 bases lay outside the gene matches. Germline V lookup: CDR1 MNHEY, CDR2 SVGAGI. CDR3 region: CASSYSTGIGSGELFF. CDR3 DNA: TGTGCCAGCAGTTACTCGACAGGGATAGGGTCCGGGGAGCTGTTTTTT.

V usage is TRBV6-1 and J usage is TRBJ2-7, with TRBD2 as a possible D gene (7 bases). Germline CDR1 MNHNS, CDR2 SASEGT. V lost 0 bases, J lost 5 bases, and 14 bases lay in between. CDR3 length: 15 amino acids. CDR3 residues: CASSEARGGNNEQYF. As DNA, the CDR3 is TGTGCCAGCAGTGAAGCAAGGGGGGGGAATAACGAGCAGTACTTC.

The rearrangement joins TRBV7-9 to TRBJ2-3, with D perhaps matching TRBD2 (5 bases). V lost 0 bases and J 7 bases, leaving 8 bases between the germline ends. Germline CDR1 SEHNR, CDR2 FQNEAQ (reference sequence). The CDR3 covers 13 residues. Here the CDR3 reads CASSLASGHTQYF. The CDR3 DNA reads TGTGCCAGCAGCTTAGCCAGCGGCCATACGCAGTATTTT.

The rearrangement joins TRBV4-3 to TRBJ2-7; TRBD1 agrees at 7 bases. CDR1 is LGHNA, CDR2 YSLEER, per germline. J gave up 3 bases and V 4 bases, and 6 bases lay outside the gene matches. The CDR3 length is 14 residues. The CDR3 bases are TGCGCCAGCAGCCTGAGGGGGACAGACTACGAGCAGTACTTC. This gives the protein CASSLRGTDYEQYF.

The V call is TRBV27, the J call TRBJ2-5; TRBD1 matches 8 bases. Germline trimming cut 2 bases from V and 6 bases from J; bases unmatched to any gene: 8. The CDR3 covers 15 residues. Germline V CDR1 and CDR2: MNHEY, SMNVEV (reference sequence). The CDR3: CASSLLRDRRQTQYF. The CDR3 nucleotides are TGTGCCAGCAGTTTACTTCGGGACAGGAGACAGACCCAGTACTTC.

V and J are TRBV13 and TRBJ2-7; perhaps TRBD2 as D (6 bases). CDR1 and CDR2 from the germline V gene are PRHDT and FYEKMQ (reference sequence). The CDR3 loop spans 15 amino acids. Trimming took off 3 bases at V and 3 bases at J, with 15 bases between the two ends. DNA of the CDR3: TGTGCCAGCAGCTTGAGAACCCGGGGGTACTACGAGCAGTACTTC. This translates into CASSLRTRGYYEQYF.

This chain connects TRBV5-1 to TRBJ2-7, with 10 bases aligning to TRBD2. Germline CDR1 reads SGHRS; CDR2 reads YFSETQ. The CDR3 contains 15 residues. V gave up 4 bases and J gave up 3 bases; unmatched junction bases: 7. As DNA, the CDR3 is TGCGCCAGCAGCGTACTAGCGGGATCGGACTACGAGCAGTACTTC. As protein: CASSVLAGSDYEQYF.

The chain couples TRBV9 to TRBJ1-2; no clear D gene. This CDR3 has 16 amino acids. The germline V gene encodes CDR1 SGDLS and CDR2 YYNGEE. V lost 4 bases and J 2 bases, leaving 18 bases between the germline ends. This CDR3 reads CASSLDVSGWNYGYTF. In DNA form, the CDR3 reads TGTGCCAGCAGCCTAGACGTCAGCGGGTGGAACTATGGCTACACCTTC.